The 23 T cell receptor beta chains given below trace back to one sample, sequenced in a study of T-cell reconstitution after alpha-beta-depleted transplantation in children. Unique molecular identifiers were incorporated during preparation of the TCRbeta library. TCRdb reprocessed the PCR reads via MiXCR and lists one record per CDR3 protein. In the table there are 400,000 to 550,000 distinct CDR3 sequences, roughly a tenth of which are singletons. The sample consisted of PBMCs, taken before TCRalphabeta/CD19-depleted stem cell transplant. Receptors were obtained from a child aged 2 to 10 with inherited bone marrow failure, due to receive a stem cell transplant.

This clonotype has only a few counts. The chain couples TRBV18 to TRBJ1-1; D is unresolved. The CDR3 is made up of 15 amino acids. Germline CDR1 is KGHSH and CDR2 is LQKENI. Trimming took off 3 bases at V and 6 bases at J, with 17 bases between the two ends. The CDR3 loop reads CASSPGGFEHSEAFF. CDR3 DNA sequence: TGTGCCAGCTCACCGGGCGGCTTTGAACACTCTGAAGCTTTCTTT.

This clonotype has ten or more counts. The rearrangement uses TRBV29-1 and TRBJ1-1; TRBD1 aligns across 11 bases. CDR3 length: 14 residues. The J segment lost 5 bases and the V segment lost 4 bases, leaving 6 bases of the junction unmatched. Germline V gene lookup returns CDR1 SQVTM and CDR2 ANQGSEA. Here the CDR3 DNA reads TGCAGCGTTGGGGACAGGGGGTATTTTACTGAAGCTTTCTTT. Amino acids: CSVGDRGYFTEAFF. Using reference TRBV29-1 and TRBJ1-1 for the parts outside the CDR3, the full variable domain is SAVISQKPSRDICQRGTSLTIQCQVDSQVTMMFWYRQQPGQSLTLIATANQGSEATYESGFVIDKFPISRPNLTFSTLTVSNMSPEDSSIYLCSVGDRGYFTEAFFGQGTRLTVV.

This chain uses TRBV12-3 or TRBV12-4 with TRBJ1-1; D is possibly TRBD1 (5 bases). The V end lost 3 bases, the J end lost 6 bases, and 23 bases lay between the germline ends. The length of the CDR3 is 17 residues. The CDR3 sequence: CASSFADIFTEGPEAFF. In DNA, the CDR3 is TGTGCCAGCAGTTTCGCGGACATCTTTACCGAAGGTCCTGAAGCTTTCTTT.

At least ten counts were recorded for this clonotype. The rearrangement joins TRBV20-1 to TRBJ1-1; 7 bases fit TRBD1. The CDR3 consists of 12 residues. Trimming at V came to 4 bases and at J to 4 bases, leaving 3 bases not matched to a gene. Germline assignment: CDR1 DFQATT and CDR2 SNEGSKA (reference sequence). The DNA for the CDR3 is TGCAGTGCTAAGGGACAGTTCACTGAAGCTTTCTTT. Amino acids: CSAKGQFTEAFF.

This clonotype appeared many times. This chain links TRBV9 with TRBJ2-7; the D gene is possibly TRBD2 (5 bases). The CDR3 has 15 amino acids. Per germline, CDR1 SGDLS and CDR2 YYNGEE. With 0 bases removed from V and 5 bases from J, the gap between germline ends came to 15 bases. The CDR3 bases are TGTGCCAGCAGCGTAGGAATCGGGAACAGCCACGAGCAGTACTTC. Amino acid sequence: CASSVGIGNSHEQYF.

As concerns this clonotype: At one end, the junction sequence differs from germline, possibly due to a read error. The rearrangement joins TRBV24-1 to TRBJ2-3; 10 bases are a match to TRBD2. In germline, CDR1 is KGHDR, CDR2 SFDVKD. There are 17 residues in the CDR3. The CDR3 loop reads CATSERTSGKGTDTHYF. CDR3 DNA sequence: TGTGCCACCAGTGAGAGAACTAGCGGGAAGGGGACAGATACGCATTATTTT.

This clonotype was counted ten times or more. This chain links TRBV12-3 or TRBV12-4 with TRBJ2-7; no reliable D call. CDR3 length equals 13 residues. V dropped 5 bases and J dropped 3 bases, with 11 bases sitting between them. The CDR3, as DNA: TGTGCCAGCAGTGGCAACCTAGTCTACGAGCAGTACTTC. Translating it yields CASSGNLVYEQYF.

This chain uses TRBV10-3 with TRBJ2-1; no clear D. This CDR3 is built from 13 residues. Germline CDR1 and CDR2: ENHRY and SYGVKD. V lost 1 base to trimming and J lost 5 bases, with 6 bases between them. CDR3 sequence (DNA): TGTGCCATCAGTGAGTATGGGGACAATGAGCAGTTCTTC. Amino acids: CAISEYGDNEQFF.

The V gene is TRBV29-1, the J gene TRBJ1-2, with D possibly TRBD1 on 5 matching bases. Per germline, CDR1 SQVTM and CDR2 ANQGSEA. V lost 1 base, J lost 4 bases, and 13 bases lay in between. CDR3 size: 14 residues. In DNA form, the CDR3 reads TGCAGCGTTGAAGCACCGGGACGCCTCTATGGCTACACCTTC. This sequence encodes CSVEAPGRLYGYTF.

This clonotype was detected many times. The chain couples TRBV7-9 to TRBJ2-1; D not certain. Germline V gene lookup returns CDR1 SEHNR and CDR2 FQNEAQ (reference sequence). Between the trimmed V and J ends, which lost 2 bases and 10 bases, there was a span of 9 bases. CDR3 length: 12 residues. Here the CDR3 DNA reads TGTGCCAGCAGCTTAATAGGTGACGAGCAGTTCTTC. Its translation: CASSLIGDEQFF.

This clonotype was seen repeatedly, ten times or more. This sequence joins TRBV7-8 and TRBJ1-1; D is ambiguous. Germline CDR1 SGHVS, CDR2 FQNEAQ. The CDR3 sequence is 13 residues long. Trimming took off 1 base at V and 5 bases at J, with 8 bases between the two ends. The CDR3 reads CASSLGVGTEAFF. CDR3 DNA sequence: TGTGCCAGCAGCTTAGGGGTGGGGACTGAAGCTTTCTTT.

This clonotype was recorded only once. The chain carries TRBV4-3 and TRBJ2-7; 8 bases agree with TRBD1. Germline V gives CDR1 LGHNA, CDR2 YSLEER. V gave up 1 base and J gave up 7 bases; unmatched junction bases: 12. The CDR3 totals 16 residues. This chain's CDR3 is CASSQGWKQGAGEQYF. CDR3 bases: TGCGCCAGCAGCCAAGGATGGAAGCAGGGGGCTGGGGAGCAGTACTTC.

This clonotype was seen repeatedly, ten times or more. The rearrangement links TRBV4-2 to TRBJ2-2; D not certain. Deletions cut 0 bases from V and 5 bases from J, with 4 bases between. Germline V gene data show CDR1 as LGHNA and CDR2 as YNFKEQ. The CDR3 covers 13 residues. The CDR3 spells CASSQERTGELFF. The DNA of the CDR3 is TGTGCCAGCAGCCAAGAGAGAACCGGGGAGCTGTTTTTT.

This clonotype occurred once. The genes are TRBV10-3 and TRBJ2-1; 10 positions match TRBD2. The CDR3 runs to 19 residues. Germline V gene sequence: CDR1 ENHRY, CDR2 SYGVKD. The ends lost 8 bases at V and 0 bases at J; junction bases unmatched: 16. Here the CDR3 reads CAIWPFRTSGYSSYNEQFF. The CDR3 nucleotides are TGTGCCATCTGGCCCTTCAGGACTAGCGGATATTCCTCCTACAATGAGCAGTTCTTC.

This clonotype was recorded many times. V usage is TRBV27 and J usage is TRBJ2-1, with TRBD2 matching over 10 bases. Germline trimming cut 2 bases from V and 4 bases from J; bases unmatched to any gene: 8. The CDR3 has 17 residues. CDR1 is MNHEY, CDR2 SMNVEV, per germline (reference sequence). The DNA of the CDR3 is TGTGCCAGCAGTTTAAGGGTAGCGGGAGGTCGATACAATGAGCAGTTCTTC. Its protein product is CASSLRVAGGRYNEQFF.

This clonotype was seen at least ten times. The rearrangement uses TRBV3-1 and TRBJ2-7; 12 bases map to TRBD1. This CDR3 is 15 amino acids long. V lost 3 bases to trimming and J lost 0 bases; unmatched junction nucleotides: 0. Germline V lookup: CDR1 LGHDT, CDR2 YNNKEL (reference sequence). The CDR3 protein is CASSQGQGASYEQYF. The CDR3 region has the DNA TGTGCCAGCAGCCAGGGACAGGGGGCCTCCTACGAGCAGTACTTC.

This clonotype appeared a few times. The chain uses TRBV10-3 and TRBJ2-3; 8 bases align to TRBD2. The germline V gene encodes CDR1 ENHRY and CDR2 SYGVKD. Trimming took 0 bases from V and 5 from J; bases not matched to a gene: 10. This CDR3 region has 17 residues. CDR3: CAISESKEAGVVDTQYF. CDR3 DNA sequence: TGTGCCATCAGTGAGTCGAAGGAAGCGGGAGTGGTAGATACGCAGTATTTT.

The sample holds a few counts of this clonotype. V gene TRBV5-4 combines with J gene TRBJ2-1; possibly TRBD2 for D (6 bases). Deletions cut 0 bases from V and 15 bases from J, with 13 bases between. Germline V gene data show CDR1 as SGHNT and CDR2 as YYREEE (reference sequence). This CDR3 is built from 12 residues. CDR3 nucleotide sequence: TGTGCCAGCAGCTTGGATTTAGCGGAGATGTTCTTC. It encodes CASSLDLAEMFF.

This clonotype was counted at least ten times. V usage is TRBV7-9 and J usage is TRBJ1-2; D is possibly TRBD1 (6 bases). The CDR3 length is 14 residues. The germline V gene encodes CDR1 SEHNR and CDR2 FQNEAQ (reference sequence). The V end was cut by 2 bases, the J end by 2 bases, with 9 bases between. The CDR3 region is CASSLQGTNYGYTF. CDR3 bases: TGTGCCAGCAGCTTACAGGGGACGAACTATGGCTACACCTTC.

This clonotype was picked up many times. This sequence joins TRBV7-2 and TRBJ1-2; the D gene is possibly TRBD1 (5 bases). The CDR3 is 16 residues long. The germline gives CDR1 SGHTA, CDR2 FQGNSA. V dropped 3 bases and J dropped 0 bases, with 14 bases sitting between them. Here the CDR3 reads CASSFLPGPTNYGYTF. CDR3 DNA sequence: TGTGCCAGCAGCTTCCTGCCGGGACCGACTAACTATGGCTACACCTTC.

This clonotype was observed a handful of times. V gene TRBV7-9 combines with J gene TRBJ2-1; D perhaps matches TRBD2 (6 bases). CDR3 length: 16 residues. Germline V gene sequence: CDR1 SEHNR, CDR2 FQNEAQ (reference sequence). The germline V and J ends were trimmed by 5 bases and 1 base, with 15 bases remaining between them. The CDR3, as DNA: TGTGCCAGCAGCCCAGAGGAGGGAGTGTCCTACAATGAGCAGTTCTTC. This sequence encodes CASSPEEGVSYNEQFF.

This clonotype has just a few counts. V usage is TRBV5-1 and J usage is TRBJ2-3, with 12 bases identical to TRBD1. With 4 bases clipped from V and 2 bases from J, the junction kept 2 bases outside the gene matches. Germline-derived CDR1 and CDR2 are SGHRS and YFSETQ. The CDR3 has 15 residues. CDR3: CASSRDRGPTDTQYF. CDR3 nucleotide sequence: TGCGCCAGCAGCCGGGACAGGGGGCCCACAGATACGCAGTATTTT.

This clonotype came up many times. The rearrangement joins TRBV7-2 to TRBJ2-7; D unclear. V lost 3 bases to trimming and J lost 0 bases, with 9 bases between them. The CDR3 runs 14 residues. Germline assignment: CDR1 SGHTA and CDR2 FQGNSA. CDR3 DNA sequence: TGTGCCAGCAGCTTCGGCGCCCCCTCCTACGAGCAGTACTTC. This encodes CASSFGAPSYEQYF.